This TCR beta chain was sequenced during a study of blood T cell repertoires in COVID-19. Overall study: Some COVID-19 samples were acute and others convalescent; all came from the United States, Italy and Spain.

The germline gives CDR1 LNHDA, CDR2 SQIVND (reference sequence). The V segment lost 6 bases and the J segment 1 base; nucleotides outside the gene matches: 5. The CDR3 consists of 14 residues. The protocol was immunoSEQ multiplex PCR, while the TCRdb copy is restricted to in-frame clones and leaves out a portion. The table has roughly 140,000 clones, more than 65% seen once. The chain has TRBV19 and TRBJ1-1, with 7 bases fitting TRBD1. This clonotype originated in a human donor in a cohort sampled during active COVID-19. Source material: peripheral blood. CDR3 loop: CASSQQGRNTEAFF. In nucleotides, the CDR3 is TGTGCCAGTAGCCAACAGGGGCGGAACACTGAAGCTTTCTTT.